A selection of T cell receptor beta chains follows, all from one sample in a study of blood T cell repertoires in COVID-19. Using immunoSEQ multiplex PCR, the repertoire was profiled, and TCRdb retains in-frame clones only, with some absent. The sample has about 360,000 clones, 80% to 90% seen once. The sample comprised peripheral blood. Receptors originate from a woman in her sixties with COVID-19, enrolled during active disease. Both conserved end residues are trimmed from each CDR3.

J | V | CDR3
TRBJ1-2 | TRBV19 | ASSTRTGWNYGYT
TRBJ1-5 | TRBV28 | ASTNPEFNQPQH
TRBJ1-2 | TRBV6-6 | ASSYLAGGTNYGYT
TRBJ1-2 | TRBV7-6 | ASSLGGGDYGYT
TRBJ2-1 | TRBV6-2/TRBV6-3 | ASSYSIYRGHDEQF
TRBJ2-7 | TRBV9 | ASSRQGSRSSYEQY
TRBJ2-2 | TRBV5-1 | ASSFRGGPRTNTGELF
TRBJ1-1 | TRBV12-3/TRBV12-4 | ASRTGPEAF
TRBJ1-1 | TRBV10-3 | AISEIGRRDSRTEAF
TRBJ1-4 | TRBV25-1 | ASSGDSFATNEKLF
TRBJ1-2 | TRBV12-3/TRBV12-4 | ASNPDSNYGYT
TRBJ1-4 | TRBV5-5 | ASSSGTRDNEKLF
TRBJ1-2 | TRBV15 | ATSSYAGTGNPYGYT